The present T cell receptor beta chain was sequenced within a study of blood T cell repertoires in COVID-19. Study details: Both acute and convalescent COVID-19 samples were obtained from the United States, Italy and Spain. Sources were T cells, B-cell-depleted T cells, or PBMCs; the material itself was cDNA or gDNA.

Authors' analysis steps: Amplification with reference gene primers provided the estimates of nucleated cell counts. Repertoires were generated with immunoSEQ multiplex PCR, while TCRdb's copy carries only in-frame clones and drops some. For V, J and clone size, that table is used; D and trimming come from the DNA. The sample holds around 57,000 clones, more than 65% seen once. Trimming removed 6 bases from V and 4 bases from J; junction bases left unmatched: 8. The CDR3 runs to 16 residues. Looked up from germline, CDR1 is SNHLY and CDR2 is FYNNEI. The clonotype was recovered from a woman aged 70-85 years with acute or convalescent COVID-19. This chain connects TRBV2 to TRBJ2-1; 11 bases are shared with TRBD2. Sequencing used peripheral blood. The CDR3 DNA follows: TGTGCCAGCAGGGCGGCTAGCGGGGGGCAATACAATGAGCAGTTCTTC. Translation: CASRAASGGQYNEQFF.